This T cell receptor (beta chain) was sequenced for a study of regulatory T cells in long-lasting Graves disease. Investigators prepared the TCR beta libraries by applying iRepertoire HTBI primers and Arm-PCR of CDR3 regions. Using its own MiXCR run on the multiplex PCR reads, TCRdb lists one record per CDR3 protein. This table holds 350,000 to 500,000 distinct CDR3 sequences, 14% found once. This clonotype was observed a handful of times. A read error may explain this, as a much larger clone is one base away. This CDR3 is built from 14 residues. Per the germline V gene, CDR1 is SGHAT and CDR2 is FQNNGV. With 0 bases removed from V and 6 bases from J, the gap between germline ends came to 9 bases. Time point given: newly diagnosed GD, antithyroid drugs for less than 3 months. PBMC RNA served as the TCR library source. These sequences were also reported in another study, on T cells in Graves' hyperthyroidism and ophthalmopathy. From that paper: A first-round RT-PCR of the TCR CDR3 used the HTBI primer set. Ophthalmopathy got predicted by the model a median approximately six months before its onset.

This TCR derives from a woman between 50 and 59 years old with Graves disease. The sequenced sample was peripheral blood mononuclear cells (PBMCs), obtained at new diagnosis, from a patient treated with antithyroid drugs. V usage is TRBV11-2 and J usage is TRBJ2-1; a possible D gene is TRBD1 (5 bases). The CDR3 spells CASSLDARANEQFF. Written as DNA, the CDR3 is TGTGCCAGCAGCTTAGATGCCAGGGCCAATGAGCAGTTCTTC.